Below are 10 T cell receptor beta chains sequenced from a single sample in a study of blood T cell repertoires in COVID-19. The protocol was immunoSEQ multiplex PCR, while the TCRdb copy is restricted to in-frame clones and leaves out a portion. Of hundreds of thousands of clones detected, about 88% appear once; the ten largest clones hold 0.9%. The source material was peripheral blood. Receptor source: a man aged 18 to 30 with COVID-19, enrolled during active disease.

The chain has TRBV3-1 (or the pseudogene TRBV3-2) and TRBJ2-2, with D unresolved. With 0 bases removed from V and 6 bases from J, the gap between germline ends came to 8 bases. The germline gives CDR1 LGHDT, CDR2 YNNKEL (reference sequence). The CDR3 extends over 14 amino acids. CDR3 nucleotide sequence: TGTGCCAGCAGCCAAGATGTACGGGCCGGGGAGCTGTTTTTT. It yields the protein CASSQDVRAGELFF.

This rearrangement joins TRBV5-5 to TRBJ2-1, with TRBD1 identical over 7 bases. The CDR3 contains 16 residues. Germline CDR1 and CDR2: SGHKS and YYEKEE (reference sequence). Germline trimming cut 4 bases from V and 0 bases from J; bases unmatched to any gene: 7. CDR3 amino acids: CASSPGQFYSYNEQFF. CDR3 nucleotides: TGTGCCAGCAGCCCGGGACAGTTTTACTCCTACAATGAGCAGTTCTTC.

The table lists this clone with a count of one. Written as DNA, the CDR3 is TGTGCCAGCAGATCAGGATTTGAGCAGTACTTC. Its protein product is CASRSGFEQYF. The V gene is TRBV28, the J gene TRBJ2-7; D is undetermined. The germline V gene has CDR1 MDHEN and CDR2 SYDVKM. Trimming removed 6 bases at V and 7 bases at J, with 10 bases between. The CDR3 covers 11 residues.

The gene calls are TRBV3-1 (or the pseudogene TRBV3-2) and TRBJ2-1; 8 nucleotides line up with TRBD1. The junction had 8 bases not matched to a gene; V was cut back by 4 bases and J by 6 bases. The CDR3 extends over 15 amino acids. Looked up from germline, CDR1 is LGHDT and CDR2 is YNNKEL (reference sequence). The CDR3 loop reads CASSPGDRGLNEQFF. The CDR3 DNA sequence: TGTGCCAGCAGCCCAGGTGACAGGGGCCTCAATGAGCAGTTCTTC.

This clone has just one count. The CDR3 loop reads CASSPGQRPSSGELFF. CDR3 sequence (DNA): TGCGCCAGCAGCCCAGGACAGCGACCATCTTCCGGGGAGCTGTTTTTT. The V call is TRBV5-1, the J call TRBJ2-2; D possibly corresponds to TRBD1 (6 bases). CDR3 length: 16 amino acids. Trimming pared 4 bases from V and 6 bases from J, leaving 19 bases between. Germline values: CDR1 SGHRS, CDR2 YFSETQ.

Comment on this clone: Other DNA sequences in this sample translate to the same CDR3. The chain has TRBV11-2 and TRBJ2-5, with TRBD1 matching 7 bases. The V gene end was trimmed by 5 bases and the J gene end by 1 base; junction bases not matched to a gene: 4. The CDR3 runs 14 residues. Germline V CDR1 and CDR2: SGHAT, FQNNGV. The CDR3 DNA is TGTGCCAGCAGCCGAGGGACAGTCCAAGAGACCCAGTACTTC. Translated, it gives CASSRGTVQETQYF.

CDR3 in amino acids: CASSVSWEGPQETQYF. As DNA, the CDR3 is TGTGCTAGTTCAGTAAGTTGGGAGGGCCCCCAAGAGACCCAGTACTTC. The chain combines TRBV12-5 with TRBJ2-5, with 7 bases identical to TRBD2. Germline V gives CDR1 LGHNT, CDR2 FRNRAP. The CDR3 has 16 residues. The V and J ends lost 8 bases and 1 base, in that order; junction bases with no gene match: 13. Full variable domain (outside the CDR3, taken from reference TRBV12-5 and TRBJ2-5): DARVTQTPRHKVTEMGQEVTMRCQPILGHNTVFWYRQTMMQGLELLAYFRNRAPLDDSGMPKDRFSAEMPDATLATLKIQPSEPRDSAVYFCASSVSWEGPQETQYFGPGTRLLVL.

The genes are TRBV2 and TRBJ1-4, with a weak D call TRBD1 (5 bases). The CDR3 is 12 residues long. Between the trimmed V and J ends, which lost 6 bases and 10 bases, there was a span of 12 bases. Germline CDR1 SNHLY, CDR2 FYNNEI. In DNA, the CDR3 is TGTGCCAGCAGGGGGGACTCTCTAAAACTGTTTTTT. It is translated as CASRGDSLKLFF. Based on the CDR3 plus reference TRBV2 and TRBJ1-4, the full variable domain is EPEVTQTPSHQVTQMGQEVILRCVPISNHLYFYWYRQILGQKVEFLVSFYNNEISEKSEIFDDQFSVERPDGSNFTLKIRSTKLEDSAMYFCASRGDSLKLFFGSGTQLSVL.

Here the CDR3 DNA reads TGTGCCAGCAGAGGGTCCCCCGGGGGACCGGGACGGAGGGGAAACACTGAAGCTTTCTTT. Translation gives CASRGSPGGPGRRGNTEAFF. V gene TRBV11-3 combines with J gene TRBJ1-1; tentatively, D is TRBD1 (5 bases). CDR3 length: 20 amino acids. Between the trimmed V and J ends, which lost 6 bases and 2 bases, there was a span of 31 bases. The germline gives CDR1 SGHNT, CDR2 YENEEA. Drawing the rest from reference TRBV11-3 and TRBJ1-1, the complete variable domain is EAGVVQSPRYKIIEKKQPVAFWCNPISGHNTLYWYLQNLGQGPELLIRYENEEAVDDSQLPKDRFSAERLKGVDSTLKIQPAELGDSAVYLCASRGSPGGPGRRGNTEAFFGQGTRLTVV.

This chain joins TRBV27 and TRBJ2-7; TRBD1 might be the D (5 bases). CDR3 length: 13 residues. With 3 bases removed from V and 2 bases from J, the gap between germline ends came to 8 bases. From germline, CDR1 is MNHEY and CDR2 SMNVEV (reference sequence). The CDR3 region has the DNA TGTGCCAGCAGTTTCACCAGGGCCTACGAGCAGTACTTC. It yields the protein CASSFTRAYEQYF.